A single sample gave rise to the 17 T cell receptor beta chains below, sequenced in a study of cytomegalovirus exposure and HLA in healthy donors. Primers for the PCR totalled 60 Vbeta and 13 Jbeta. Produced via immunoSEQ multiplex PCR; TCRdb's table is partial and in-frame only. The sample has about 160,000 clones, roughly four fifths seen once. The sample comprised PBMCs. These receptors all stem from a man aged 35 to 55 in good health and CMV-seronegative.

The V gene is TRBV9, the J gene TRBJ2-4; TRBD1 agrees at 9 bases. The CDR3 consists of 15 residues. V was pared by 4 bases and J by 4 bases, with 6 bases of the junction left unmatched. Germline V lookup: CDR1 SGDLS, CDR2 YYNGEE. The CDR3 nucleotides read TGTGCCAGCAGCCCTGGACAGGGGCTTAAAAACATTCAGTACTTC. This codes for CASSPGQGLKNIQYF. Using reference TRBV9 and TRBJ2-4 for the parts outside the CDR3, the full variable domain is DSGVTQTPKHLITATGQRVTLRCSPRSGDLSVYWYQQSLDQGLQFLIQYYNGEERAKGNILERFSAQQFPDLHSELNLSSLELGDSALYFCASSPGQGLKNIQYFGAGTRLSVL.

The V gene is TRBV25-1, the J gene TRBJ2-6, with 9 positions matching TRBD1. V shed 6 bases and J 0 bases; nucleotides not matched to a gene: 6. CDR1 and CDR2 (germline): MGHDK, SYGVNS. The CDR3 totals 17 residues. CDR3 loop: CASSGQGLTSGANVLTF. CDR3 sequence (DNA): TGTGCCAGCAGCGGACAGGGGTTAACCTCTGGGGCCAACGTCCTGACTTTC. Complete variable domain (other parts from reference TRBV25-1 and TRBJ2-6): EADIYQTPRYLVIGTGKKITLECSQTMGHDKMYWYQQDPGMELHLIHYSYGVNSTEKGDLSSESTVSRIRTEHFPLTLESARPSHTSQYLCASSGQGLTSGANVLTFGAGSRLTVL.

This chain uses TRBV4-1 with TRBJ2-7, with 8 bases aligning to TRBD1. The germline V gene has CDR1 MGHRA and CDR2 YSYEKL. The CDR3 consists of 17 residues. The trim removed 0 bases at V and 3 bases at J, leaving 10 bases unmatched. The CDR3 DNA is TGCGCCAGCAGCCAAGACGGCGGGACAGGATTAATCTACGAGCAGTACTTC. Protein product: CASSQDGGTGLIYEQYF.

V usage is TRBV28 and J usage is TRBJ1-5; D call uncertain. Deletions cut 0 bases from V and 0 bases from J, with 9 bases between. Germline V lookup: CDR1 MDHEN, CDR2 SYDVKM. The CDR3 runs 16 residues. This CDR3 reads CASSLWSGASNQPQHF. The DNA of the CDR3 is TGTGCCAGCAGTTTATGGTCAGGTGCTAGCAATCAGCCCCAGCATTTT.

The J gene is TRBJ2-6, the V gene TRBV2, with TRBD1 identical over 7 bases. Germline V CDR1 and CDR2: SNHLY, FYNNEI. Trimming took 6 bases from V and 3 from J; bases not matched to a gene: 2. This CDR3 is 14 amino acids long. The CDR3 region has the DNA TGTGCCAGCAGCGACAGGGTTGGGGCCAACGTCCTGACTTTC. Its translation is CASSDRVGANVLTF.

The chain is built from TRBV9 and TRBJ2-1; TRBD1 agrees at 11 bases. V lost 3 bases, J lost 9 bases, and 8 bases stayed unmatched. This CDR3 has 15 residues. From germline, CDR1 is SGDLS and CDR2 YYNGEE. In DNA, the CDR3 is TGTGCCAGCAGCGACGGGACAGGGGGGGAAAGTGAGCAGTTCTTC. Translated, it gives CASSDGTGGESEQFF.

The DNA for the CDR3 is TGTGCCAGCAGTAACAGGGTCGGCACCTACGAGCAGTACTTC. Translation gives CASSNRVGTYEQYF. The chain carries TRBV7-9 and TRBJ2-7, with D possibly matching TRBD1 (6 bases). This CDR3 comprises 14 residues. CDR1 and CDR2 from the germline V gene are SEHNR and FQNEAQ (reference sequence). Trimming took 6 bases from V and 2 from J, leaving 14 bases between them.

The chain combines TRBV6-5 with TRBJ1-4; no clear D. Germline lookup yields CDR1 MNHEY and CDR2 SVGAGI. The V and J ends lost 1 base and 6 bases respectively, with 12 bases between them. This CDR3 region has 15 residues. The CDR3 bases are TGTGCCAGCAGTTACTTAGGGAGTGGGCATGAAAAACTGTTTTTT. Translation: CASSYLGSGHEKLFF.

The genes are TRBV28 and TRBJ1-5; D remains ambiguous. The germline V and J ends were trimmed by 8 bases and 3 bases, with 20 bases remaining between them. The CDR3 length is 16 residues. Germline CDR1 reads MDHEN; CDR2 reads SYDVKM. CDR3 amino acids: CASFTLGGRFNQPQHF. In DNA, the CDR3 is TGTGCCAGCTTTACCCTCGGTGGTCGGTTCAATCAGCCCCAGCATTTT.

The chain uses TRBV5-1 and TRBJ2-3; the match to TRBD2 covers 9 bases. Germline V lookup: CDR1 SGHRS, CDR2 YFSETQ. After removal of 2 bases from V and 3 bases from J, the junction contained 13 bases not matched to a gene. This CDR3 is 18 amino acids long. CDR3 sequence reads: CASSFPGGAGGITDTQYF. The CDR3 region has the DNA TGCGCCAGCAGCTTCCCCGGAGGAGCGGGGGGTATTACAGATACGCAGTATTTT. The complete variable domain, with remaining parts taken from reference TRBV5-1 and TRBJ2-3, reads KAGVTQTPRYLIKTRGQQVTLSCSPISGHRSVSWYQQTPGQGLQFLFEYFSETQRNKGNFPGRFSGRQFSNSRSEMNVSTLELGDSALYLCASSFPGGAGGITDTQYFGPGTRLTVL.

This chain connects TRBV2 to TRBJ1-5; 8 nucleotides agree with TRBD1. The V and J ends lost 7 bases and 4 bases, in that order; junction bases with no gene match: 6. The CDR3 totals 14 residues. Per the germline V gene, CDR1 is SNHLY and CDR2 is FYNNEI. The CDR3 DNA sequence: TGTGCCAGCACCCTTCAGGGGGCGAATCAGCCCCAGCATTTT. It specifies CASTLQGANQPQHF.

The chain combines TRBV18 with TRBJ2-3; D might be TRBD2 (6 bases). This CDR3 spans 15 amino acids. CDR1 KGHSH and CDR2 LQKENI come from the germline V gene. The ends were cut back, 6 bases at V and 1 base at J, with 14 bases in the middle. The chain's CDR3 is CASSNQWGGTDTQYF. CDR3 bases: TGTGCCAGCTCGAACCAATGGGGGGGCACAGATACGCAGTATTTT.

The rearrangement uses TRBV7-8 and TRBJ2-7; D gene unclear. The V end was cut by 1 base, the J end by 3 bases, with 10 bases between. Germline V gene sequence: CDR1 SGHVS, CDR2 FQNEAQ. The CDR3 consists of 14 residues. CDR3 sequence reads: CASSLGHARYEQYF. CDR3 sequence (DNA): TGTGCCAGCAGCTTAGGACATGCCCGCTACGAGCAGTACTTC.

The chain links TRBV9 to TRBJ1-4; D not certain. Germline-derived CDR1 and CDR2 are SGDLS and YYNGEE. Trimming stripped 1 base from V and 7 bases from J, with 14 bases between. The CDR3 sequence is 15 residues long. CDR3 region: CASSVYLGVGEKLFF. In DNA, the CDR3 is TGTGCCAGCAGCGTATATCTCGGGGTTGGTGAAAAACTGTTTTTT. Combining the CDR3 with reference TRBV9 and TRBJ1-4 gives the whole variable domain DSGVTQTPKHLITATGQRVTLRCSPRSGDLSVYWYQQSLDQGLQFLIQYYNGEERAKGNILERFSAQQFPDLHSELNLSSLELGDSALYFCASSVYLGVGEKLFFGSGTQLSVL.

This chain links TRBV7-9 with TRBJ2-7; no clear D. With 6 bases removed from V and 7 bases from J, the gap between germline ends came to 10 bases. The CDR3 sequence is 11 residues long. Germline-derived CDR1 and CDR2 are SEHNR and FQNEAQ (reference sequence). CDR3 in amino acids: CASSNRVEQYF. The CDR3 nucleotides read TGTGCCAGCAGTAACCGGGTTGAGCAGTACTTC.

The chain is built from TRBV6-1 and TRBJ1-1; 8 bases are a match to TRBD1. With V trimmed by 3 bases and J by 5 bases, 5 bases remained unmatched. The germline V gene encodes CDR1 MNHNS and CDR2 SASEGT. The CDR3 is made up of 14 amino acids. CDR3: CASSDRGLRTEAFF. The CDR3, as DNA: TGTGCCAGCAGTGACAGGGGGCTAAGGACTGAAGCTTTCTTT.

Details on this clone: Other nucleotide sequences in the sample specify the same CDR3. This chain uses TRBV7-6 with TRBJ1-2; D gene ambiguous. The V end lost 1 base, the J end lost 0 bases, and 9 bases lay between the germline ends. The CDR3 is 15 residues long. Germline V CDR1 and CDR2: SGHVS, FNYEAQ. The CDR3 DNA sequence: TGTGCCAGCAGCTTAGTTGATGGAGCTAACTATGGCTACACCTTC. This gives the protein CASSLVDGANYGYTF.